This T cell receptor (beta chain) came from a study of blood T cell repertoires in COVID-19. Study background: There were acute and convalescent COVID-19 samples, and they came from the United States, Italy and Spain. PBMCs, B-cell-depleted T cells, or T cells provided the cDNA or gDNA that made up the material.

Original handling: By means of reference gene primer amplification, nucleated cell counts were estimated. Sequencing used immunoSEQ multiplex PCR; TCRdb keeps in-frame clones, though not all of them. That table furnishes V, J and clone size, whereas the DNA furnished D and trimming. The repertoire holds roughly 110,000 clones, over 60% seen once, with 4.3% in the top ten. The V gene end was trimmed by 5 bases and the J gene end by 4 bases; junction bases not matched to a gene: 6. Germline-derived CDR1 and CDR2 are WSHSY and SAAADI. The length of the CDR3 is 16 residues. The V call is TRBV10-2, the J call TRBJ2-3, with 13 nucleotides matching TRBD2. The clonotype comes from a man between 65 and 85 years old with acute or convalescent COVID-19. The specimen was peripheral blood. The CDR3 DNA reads TGCGCCAGCAGTCCAACTAGCGGGGGGGCTTCAGATACGCAGTATTTT. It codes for CASSPTSGGASDTQYF.